This TCR beta chain was recorded in a study of blood T cell repertoires in COVID-19 (dated by TCRdb to the early 2020s). About the full investigation: Samples covering the acute and convalescent phases of COVID-19 were provided by collaborators in the United States, Italy and Spain. The prospective study material was composed of cDNA or gDNA derived from T cells, B-cell-depleted T cells, or PBMCs. The dataset comprised deeply sampled blood TCRbeta repertoires from subjects exposed to, actively infected with, or recovered from COVID-19. The repertoires were made available in a free public database intended to serve as a resource for research on the immune response to SARS-CoV-2. Samples were obtained from the ongoing ImmuneRACE study (first 160 participants) and from 1,254 subjects provided by 6 global collaborators. A de-identified subject ID, COVID-19 status, age in years and sex were almost always included in the sample metadata. Where available, HLA class I and class II types were obtained from metadata supplied by the sample provider rather than from assay-based typing.

In regard to this clone: This receptor's antigen is unknown. The sample holds no much larger clone one base away, and base qualities are not on file.

Results and caveats for the whole study, not just this receptor: The quantity of clinical and demographic metadata differed by source and by participant and was supplied without curation.

Participants in the prospective study were aged roughly 18 to 89 years, lived in 20 to 30 United States geographic areas, and enrolled through a virtual design. In the prospective study, participants were assigned to cohorts based on the clinical history participants reported in a screening survey and a study questionnaire. ImmuneRACE Cohort 3 recovered participants were defined by two consecutive negative NP/OP PCR tests, healthcare professional clearance, or symptom resolution. Mobile phlebotomists in the prospective study collected whole blood, serum and a nasopharyngeal or oropharyngeal swab from every participant. Additional blood draws and questionnaires over an approximately 2-month period could optionally be provided by prospective study participants. Before DNA extraction, prospective study blood samples were shipped either frozen or at room temperature. TCRbeta CDR3 regions were amplified from genomic DNA using the immunoSEQ Assay, a bias-controlled multiplex PCR. In the original analysis: The number of nucleated cells in each sample was estimated from the amplification of reference gene primers within the assay. Sequence reads were collapsed and filtered to measure the absolute abundance of every unique TCRbeta CDR3 rearrangement. For each sample, productive Simpson clonality was calculated as the square root of Simpson's diversity index across productive rearrangements. TCRdb's version of the immuneACCESS table is confined to in-frame rearrangements and falls short of the full clone set. An unresolved V gene accounts for under half of the shortfall where checked; the remainder is of unknown origin. Clonal size and the V and J genes are those of that table, whereas D and trimming came from the DNA. Here the sample has 150,000 to 200,000 clones; around 89% occur a single time. Roughly 8.1% of the sample belongs to the ten largest clones.

The sequence came from a woman younger than 30 who had recovered from COVID-19. The sequenced material came from PBMCs or T cells enriched from blood (not recorded which).

The nucleotides are TGTGCCAGCTCAACCTACCGGGACATTCGGTTGAATGAGCAGTTCTTC. Its product reads: CASSTYRDIRLNEQFF. The chain joins TRBV18 to TRBJ2-1; matching of 6 bases hints at TRBD1 as the D gene. V sheds 5 bases and J sheds 7 bases, leaving 21 bases between their ends. From its cysteine to its phenylalanine, the CDR3 spans 16 amino acids. The entry retains the CDR3 DNA only, 48 bases that are in frame from base 1. The germline V gene encodes CDR1 KGHSH and CDR2 LQKENI.